This T cell receptor beta chain was captured in a study of blood T cells in healthy people across ages. The germline V gene encodes CDR1 SQVTM and CDR2 ANQGSEA. V lost 4 bases to trimming and J lost 5 bases, with 9 bases between them. This CDR3 spans 12 amino acids. A sample-barcoded 5' primer and a J-beta primer mix were used in a second PCR of about 7 to 12 cycles. CDR3-containing paired-end reads numbering at least 2.5 million came from each sample. From the 5' RACE reads, TCRdb called clonotypes with MiXCR, one entry per CDR3 protein. The table shows more than 1 million distinct CDR3 sequences, with around 45% occurring only once. This clonotype turned up a few times.

The sequenced material came from blood. The source of this sequence is a woman aged 60-70 years in good health. The chain employs TRBV29-1 and TRBJ1-5; D unresolved. The CDR3 is CSVGGMDQPQHF. The CDR3 region has the DNA TGCAGCGTTGGAGGGATGGATCAGCCCCAGCATTTT.